Following are 5 T cell receptor beta chains from one sample sequenced in a study of T cells in Graves' hyperthyroidism and ophthalmopathy. Amplification of TCR beta CDR3 regions used RNA as the template. The HTBI primer set served for first-round RT-PCR of the TCR CDR3. TCRdb called the multiplex PCR reads again in MiXCR, with one record for every CDR3 protein. This sample has under 250,000 distinct CDR3 sequences, with roughly 15% found just once. The sample was blood. The receptors were sampled from a man aged 50 or older with Graves' hyperthyroidism.

This rearrangement joins TRBV19 to TRBJ2-1; possibly TRBD1 for D (6 bases). V lost 3 bases to trimming and J lost 4 bases, with 10 bases between them. Germline-derived CDR1 and CDR2 are LNHDA and SQIVND (reference sequence). This CDR3 region has 14 residues. The CDR3 sequence: CASSIQGRYNEQFF. The CDR3 DNA reads TGTGCCAGTAGTATCCAGGGGCGATACAATGAGCAGTTCTTC.

At least ten counts were recorded for this clonotype. The chain carries TRBV11-2 and TRBJ1-1; maybe TRBD1 (5 bases). Trimming took off 7 bases at V and 6 bases at J, with 18 bases between the two ends. The V gene's germline CDR1 is SGHAT and CDR2 FQNNGV. The CDR3 is made up of 14 amino acids. CDR3 sequence (DNA): TGTGCCAGCAACGGGGGTTTGGGCGGTGCTGAAGCTTTCTTT. Its translation: CASNGGLGGAEAFF.

This clonotype was observed at least ten times. The V and J genes are TRBV20-1 and TRBJ2-3, with D possibly being TRBD1 (5 bases). The CDR3 has 13 amino acids. V was pared by 4 bases and J by 1 base, with 9 bases between. Germline V CDR1 and CDR2: DFQATT, SNEGSKA (reference sequence). Written as DNA, the CDR3 is TGCAGTGCTATCCCCAGGGGCACAGATACGCAGTATTTT. Translating gives CSAIPRGTDTQYF.

With regard to this clonotype: This may be a read error: a much more frequent sequence differs by one nucleotide. The chain couples TRBV12-3 or TRBV12-4 to TRBJ1-1; D possibly corresponds to TRBD1 (5 bases). CDR3 length: 13 amino acids. V lost 11 bases, J lost 3 bases, and 16 bases lay in between. The CDR3 DNA is TGTGCCGGCACCCGTACAGGCTACACTGAAGCTTTCTTT. It specifies CAGTRTGYTEAFF.

This clonotype was picked up a small number of times. The V gene is TRBV19, the J gene TRBJ1-5, with D perhaps TRBD1 (6 bases). The length of the CDR3 is 16 residues. Germline V CDR1 and CDR2: LNHDA, SQIVND (reference sequence). Trimming removed 7 bases from V and 5 bases from J, with 21 bases in between. The CDR3 protein is CASNRGGARDYQPQHF. The CDR3 bases are TGTGCCAGTAACCGGGGGGGGGCCCGAGATTATCAGCCCCAGCATTTT.